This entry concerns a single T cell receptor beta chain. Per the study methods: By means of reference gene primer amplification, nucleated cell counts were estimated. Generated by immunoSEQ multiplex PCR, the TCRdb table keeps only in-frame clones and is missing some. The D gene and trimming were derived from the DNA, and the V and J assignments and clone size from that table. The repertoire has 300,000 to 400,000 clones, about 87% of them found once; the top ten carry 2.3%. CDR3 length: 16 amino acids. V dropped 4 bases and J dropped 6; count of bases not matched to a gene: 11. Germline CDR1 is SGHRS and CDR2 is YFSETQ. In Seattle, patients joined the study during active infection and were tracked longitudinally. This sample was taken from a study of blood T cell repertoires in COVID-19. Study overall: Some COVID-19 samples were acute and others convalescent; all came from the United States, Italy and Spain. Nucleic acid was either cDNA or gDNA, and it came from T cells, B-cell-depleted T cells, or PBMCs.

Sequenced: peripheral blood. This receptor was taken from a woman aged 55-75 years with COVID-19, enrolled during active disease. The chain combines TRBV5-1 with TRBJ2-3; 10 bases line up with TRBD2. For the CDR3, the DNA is TGCGCCAGCAGCGCTAGCGGGGGATCTCCCGGGGATACGCAGTATTTT. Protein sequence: CASSASGGSPGDTQYF.